This T cell receptor beta chain was retrieved from a study of Graves' ophthalmopathy and Graves' hyperthyroidism (dated by TCRdb to the late 2010s). Notes on the research overall: Peripheral blood was collected before any treatment was given, at the time of initial diagnosis. To explore V-J signatures distinguishing ophthalmopathy from hyperthyroidism, a discovery set of 100 patients (fewer than 45 ophthalmopathy, some 55 stable hyperthyroidism) was enrolled. TCR beta repertoire signatures were used to distinguish Graves' ophthalmopathy from Graves' hyperthyroidism and to predict progression to ophthalmopathy. An independent validation cohort was composed of roughly 18 hyperthyroidism patients and around 16 patients who later progressed from hyperthyroidism to ophthalmopathy. T-cell repertoires of thyroid tissue and blood were compared in about 6 hyperthyroidism patients. Following sampling, methimazole starting at 30 mg daily was administered to hyperthyroidism patients, and high-dose intravenous methylprednisolone was administered to ophthalmopathy patients. In total, under 150 blood samples were TCR-sequenced: around 42 ophthalmopathy, over 70 hyperthyroidism and around 17 hyperthyroidism-to-ophthalmopathy patients.

Patients with ophthalmopathy had moderately to severely active disease, with a Clinical Activity Score of 3 or more, a NOSPECS grade of 4 or more, and a disease duration of less than 3 months. Anyone with other autoimmune diseases, uncontrolled infections, pregnancy or lactation was excluded from the study. Diagnosis was based on clinical symptoms, serum thyroxine, TRAb, thyroid ultrasound and orbital computed tomography. PBMCs were isolated from 7.5 to 10 ml of fresh peripheral blood by Ficoll-Paque density gradient centrifugation. Total RNA was extracted using Trizol reagent, and RNA quality was checked on an Agilent 2100 Bioanalyzer. Broad study findings and their caveats: Among expanded thyroid clonotypes with frequency above 0.001, most also showed up in blood, which suggests that blood repertoires may reflect the thyroid immune response. In validation, the model predicted ophthalmopathy progression with 55% to 71% sensitivity and roughly 72% specificity; fewer than 15 predicted patients were CT-confirmed with GO in a median of about 6.1 months. Sample size was not statistically predetermined, and group allocation was not concealed from the investigators. The 13-signature model separated ophthalmopathy from stable hyperthyroidism with approximately 85% sensitivity and approximately 83% specificity in cross-validation, and 80%/75% in the test set.

This clonotype showed up many times. The target of this receptor is not known. No much larger clone exists at a distance of one base, and base qualities are not known. For repertoire sequencing, TCR beta CDR3 regions were amplified from RNA transcripts. HTBI primers and the Qiagen OneStep RT-PCR kit were used in a first-round RT-PCR, which was followed by a second-round multiplex PCR, size selection and purification. Libraries were sequenced on an Illumina HiSeq2000 using paired-end 100 bp reads. As for how the authors treated the data: SOAPnuke was used to process the reads, throwing out any read that had adapters, had uncalled bases, had a mean Phred below 15, or lacked an exact constant-primer or identifier match. COPE v1.2.5 was used to merge the high-quality paired reads. Each unique nucleotide sequence was treated as a clonotype, and MiTCR v1.1 was used to align the clonotypes to the IMGT TRB V, D and J references. Analysis was restricted to V-J combinations with a frequency above 0.0001, which covered about 99% of repertoires. A TCR clonal expansion and chaos score per V-J combination was defined as the ratio of F50 clonal expansion to chaos observed in the TCRdist matrix. Welch's t-statistics and random forest were used to reduce features to about a dozen V-J combinations, which were fed into a naive Bayes classifier. Thyroid-blood repertoire similarity was quantified with the Morisita-Horn index. Through fastp at Q25 and MiXCR, TCRdb rebuilt clones from the public reads, retaining in-frame beta chains. Rows with a matching CDR3 protein are joined into one entry that keeps the most common DNA and genes. The V and J calls follow TCRdb's processing rather than the paper's. In this sample the table shows some 240,000 distinct CDR3 sequences, 45% of which occur a single time. Less than 50% of the sample comes from the top ten.

The CDR3 holds 13 amino acids from the cysteine to the phenylalanine. Only CDR3 DNA is held: 39 bases, read in frame from base 1. The CDR1 and CDR2 encoded by the germline V gene are SGHTA and FQGTGA. For this chain, trimming is 3 bases at the V end and 14 bases at the J end, and the number of junction bases without a gene match is 8. Material for sequencing was peripheral blood. The clonotype originates from an adult man with Graves' ophthalmopathy. In this chain, TRBV7-3 is recombined with TRBJ2-1, with TRBD2 matching 9 junction bases. The nucleotide sequence is TGTGCCAGCAGCTTGAGCGGGAGGTCTCAGGAGTTCTTC. This encodes CASSLSGRSQEFF. The full variable domain, with segments outside the CDR3 supplied by the reference TRBV7-3 and TRBJ2-1 proteins, appears as GAGVSQTPSNKVTEKGKYVELRCDPISGHTALYWYRQSLGQGPEFLIYFQGTGAADDSGLPNDRFFAVRPEGSVSTLKIQRTERGDSAVYLCASSLSGRSQEFFGPGTRLTVL.